The next 9 T cell receptor beta chains were all read from a single sample in a study of blood T cell repertoires in COVID-19. The method was immunoSEQ multiplex PCR; TCRdb's version includes in-frame clones alone and lacks a portion of them. This table holds some 290,000 clones, 88% found once. The material sequenced was peripheral blood. Receptor source: a woman in her thirties with COVID-19, enrolled during active disease.

V gene TRBV7-9 combines with J gene TRBJ2-1; D uncertain. CDR3 length: 14 amino acids. V lost 3 bases and J lost 2, with 8 bases in between. Per germline, CDR1 SEHNR and CDR2 FQNEAQ (reference sequence). The CDR3 DNA sequence: TGTGCCAGCAGCTTCTCCCAGACCTACAATGAGCAGTTCTTC. It translates to CASSFSQTYNEQFF.

This chain joins TRBV24-1 and TRBJ2-1, with TRBD2 as a possible D gene (5 bases). The V gene's germline CDR1 is KGHDR and CDR2 SFDVKD. The V and J ends lost 7 bases and 4 bases respectively, with 13 bases between them. The CDR3 contains 14 residues. Here the CDR3 reads CATRDSRAYNEQFF. Here the CDR3 DNA reads TGTGCCACCAGGGACTCCCGCGCGTACAATGAGCAGTTCTTC.

V and J are TRBV28 and TRBJ2-2; no firm D call. V lost 3 bases to trimming and J lost 6 bases, with 11 bases between them. Looked up from germline, CDR1 is MDHEN and CDR2 is SYDVKM. This CDR3 has 14 residues. CDR3 nucleotide sequence: TGTGCCAGCAGTTTGTCAGCGACGGCCGGGGAGCTGTTTTTT. Translated: CASSLSATAGELFF. The full variable domain, rest sourced from reference TRBV28 and TRBJ2-2, is DVKVTQSSRYLVKRTGEKVFLECVQDMDHENMFWYRQDPGLGLRLIYFSYDVKMKEKGDIPEGYSVSREKKERFSLILESASTNQTSMYLCASSLSATAGELFFGEGSRLTVL.

V usage is TRBV24-1 and J usage is TRBJ2-1; 13 bases map to TRBD2. CDR3 length: 16 amino acids. V lost 4 bases to trimming and J lost 7 bases; unmatched junction nucleotides: 6. Germline lookup yields CDR1 KGHDR and CDR2 SFDVKD. The CDR3 DNA sequence: TGTGCCACCAGTGACACTAGCGGGAGGGCCACGAATGAGCAGTTCTTC. Amino acid sequence: CATSDTSGRATNEQFF.

The rearrangement uses TRBV11-3 and TRBJ2-7; tentative D call: TRBD1 (6 bases). CDR1 and CDR2 (germline): SGHNT, YENEEA. The CDR3 spans 15 residues. V was pared by 1 base and J by 0 bases, with 10 bases between. The DNA for the CDR3 is TGTGCCAGCAGCTTAGGTTCGACAGGCTCCTACGAGCAGTACTTC. This encodes CASSLGSTGSYEQYF.

The chain carries TRBV25-1 and TRBJ2-4; D uncertain. With 2 bases removed from V and 2 bases from J, the gap between germline ends came to 10 bases. Germline V gene lookup returns CDR1 MGHDK and CDR2 SYGVNS. The CDR3 is 15 residues long. CDR3: CASSELGYSKNIQYF. The DNA for the CDR3 is TGTGCCAGCAGTGAACTAGGCTACTCCAAAAACATTCAGTACTTC.

V is TRBV9 and J is TRBJ2-5; TRBD1 aligns across 12 bases. The CDR3 sequence is 15 residues long. The germline V gene has CDR1 SGDLS and CDR2 YYNGEE. Trimming took 3 bases from V and 4 from J; bases not matched to a gene: 4. The CDR3 DNA follows: TGTGCCAGCAGCGCCCGGGACAGGGGGCGAGAGACCCAGTACTTC. It translates to CASSARDRGRETQYF.

This chain joins TRBV28 and TRBJ2-7; 7 nucleotides align to TRBD1. Germline CDR1 reads MDHEN; CDR2 reads SYDVKM. Losses at the gene ends were 6 bases for V and 2 bases for J; bases not matched to a gene: 22. CDR3 length: 19 amino acids. The CDR3 DNA sequence: TGTGCCAGCAGCTTAAGCGTAAGCCCCACAGGGGCCAAAACCTACGAGCAGTACTTC. This encodes CASSLSVSPTGAKTYEQYF.

The CDR3 sequence is CASSATGGANYGYTF. CDR3 nucleotides: TGTGCCAGCAGCGCAACAGGGGGAGCTAACTATGGCTACACCTTC. The chain joins TRBV3-1 (or the pseudogene TRBV3-2) to TRBJ1-2, with 8 bases aligning to TRBD1. The germline gives CDR1 LGHDT, CDR2 YNNKEL (reference sequence). The CDR3 length is 15 residues. The J segment lost 0 bases and the V segment lost 5 bases, leaving 5 bases of the junction unmatched.